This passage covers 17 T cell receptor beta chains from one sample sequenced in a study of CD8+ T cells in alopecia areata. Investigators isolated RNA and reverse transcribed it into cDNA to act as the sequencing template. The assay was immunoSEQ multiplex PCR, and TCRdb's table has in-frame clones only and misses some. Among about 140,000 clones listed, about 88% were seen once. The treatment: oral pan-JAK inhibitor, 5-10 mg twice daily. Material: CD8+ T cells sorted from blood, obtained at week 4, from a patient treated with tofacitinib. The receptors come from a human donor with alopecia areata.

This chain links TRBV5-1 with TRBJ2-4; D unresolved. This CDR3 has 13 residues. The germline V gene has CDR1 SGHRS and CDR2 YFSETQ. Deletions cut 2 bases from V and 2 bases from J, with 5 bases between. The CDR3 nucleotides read TGCGCCAGCAGCTTCGACACCAAAAACATTCAGTACTTC. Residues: CASSFDTKNIQYF.

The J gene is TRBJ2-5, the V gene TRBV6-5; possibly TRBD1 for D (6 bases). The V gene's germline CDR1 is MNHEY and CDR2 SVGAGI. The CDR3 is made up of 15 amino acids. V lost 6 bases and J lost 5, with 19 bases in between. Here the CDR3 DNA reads TGTGCCAGCAGGGCCGGGACAATGCCTGTGGAGACCCAGTACTTC. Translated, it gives CASRAGTMPVETQYF.

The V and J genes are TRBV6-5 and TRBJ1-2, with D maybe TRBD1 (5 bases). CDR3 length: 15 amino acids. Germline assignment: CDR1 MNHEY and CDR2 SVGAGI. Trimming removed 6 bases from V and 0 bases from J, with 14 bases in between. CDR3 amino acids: CASRHLRDANYGYTF. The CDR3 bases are TGTGCCAGCAGGCATCTCAGGGATGCTAACTATGGCTACACCTTC.

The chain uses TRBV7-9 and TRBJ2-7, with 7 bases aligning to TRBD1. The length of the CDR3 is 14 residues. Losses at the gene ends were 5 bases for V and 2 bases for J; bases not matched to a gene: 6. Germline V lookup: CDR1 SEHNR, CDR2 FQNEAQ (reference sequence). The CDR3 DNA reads TGTGCCAGCAGCACAGACAGGGACCCCTACGAGCAGTACTTC. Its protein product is CASSTDRDPYEQYF.

The CDR3 is CAWSYYGLTDTQYF. CDR3 DNA: TGTGCCTGGAGTTACTACGGACTAACAGATACGCAGTATTTT. The V gene is TRBV30, the J gene TRBJ2-3; the D gene is possibly TRBD2 (6 bases). V was clipped by 2 bases and J by 3 bases, with 12 bases between them. The CDR3 loop spans 14 amino acids. Germline CDR1 and CDR2: GTSNPN and SVGIG (reference sequence).

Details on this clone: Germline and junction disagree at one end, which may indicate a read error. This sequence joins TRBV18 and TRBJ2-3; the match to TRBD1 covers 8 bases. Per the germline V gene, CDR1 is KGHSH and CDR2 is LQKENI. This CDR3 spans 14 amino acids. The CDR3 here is CATSGTGDTDTQYF. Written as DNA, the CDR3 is TGTGCCACCTCAGGGACAGGAGACACAGATACGCAGTATTTT. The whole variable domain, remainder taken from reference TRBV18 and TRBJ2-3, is NAGVMQNPRHLVRRRGQEARLRCSPMKGHSHVYWYRQLPEEGLKFMVYLQKENIIDESGMPKERFSAEFPKEGPSILRIQQVVRGDSAAYFCATSGTGDTDTQYFGPGTRLTVL.

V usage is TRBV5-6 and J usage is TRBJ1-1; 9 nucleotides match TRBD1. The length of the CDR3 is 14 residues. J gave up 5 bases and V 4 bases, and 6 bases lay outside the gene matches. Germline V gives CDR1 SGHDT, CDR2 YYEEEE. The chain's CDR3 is CASSPTGGQTEAFF. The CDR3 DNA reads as TGTGCCAGCAGCCCTACAGGGGGCCAAACTGAAGCTTTCTTT.

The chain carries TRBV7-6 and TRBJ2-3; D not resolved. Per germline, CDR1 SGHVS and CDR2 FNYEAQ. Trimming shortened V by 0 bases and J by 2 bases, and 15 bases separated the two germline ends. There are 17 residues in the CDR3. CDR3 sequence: CASSLASAPNPTDTQYF. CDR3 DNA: TGTGCCAGCAGCTTAGCGTCTGCACCCAACCCCACAGATACGCAGTATTTT. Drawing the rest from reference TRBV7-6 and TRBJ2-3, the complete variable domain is GAGVSQSPRYKVTKRGQDVALRCDPISGHVSLYWYRQALGQGPEFLTYFNYEAQQDKSGLPNDRFSAERPEGSISTLTIQRTEQRDSAMYRCASSLASAPNPTDTQYFGPGTRLTVL.

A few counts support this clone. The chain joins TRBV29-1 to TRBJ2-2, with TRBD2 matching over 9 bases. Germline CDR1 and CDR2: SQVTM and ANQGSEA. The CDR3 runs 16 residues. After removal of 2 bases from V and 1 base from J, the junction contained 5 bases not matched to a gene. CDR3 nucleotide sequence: TGCAGCGTTGAATTAGCGGGGGACGGGAACACCGGGGAGCTGTTTTTT. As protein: CSVELAGDGNTGELFF.

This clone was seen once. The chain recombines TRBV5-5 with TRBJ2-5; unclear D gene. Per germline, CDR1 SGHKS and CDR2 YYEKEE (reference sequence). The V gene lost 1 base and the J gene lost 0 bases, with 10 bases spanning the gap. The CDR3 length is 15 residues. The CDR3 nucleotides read TGTGCCAGCAGCTTGTTTGGTACGGACCAAGAGACCCAGTACTTC. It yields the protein CASSLFGTDQETQYF.

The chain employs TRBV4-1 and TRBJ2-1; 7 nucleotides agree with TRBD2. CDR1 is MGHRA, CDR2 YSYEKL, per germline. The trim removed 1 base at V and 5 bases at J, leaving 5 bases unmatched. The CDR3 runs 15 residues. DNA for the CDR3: TGCGCCAGCAGCCAAGTGGTCGGGGGGAACAATGAGCAGTTCTTC. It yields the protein CASSQVVGGNNEQFF.

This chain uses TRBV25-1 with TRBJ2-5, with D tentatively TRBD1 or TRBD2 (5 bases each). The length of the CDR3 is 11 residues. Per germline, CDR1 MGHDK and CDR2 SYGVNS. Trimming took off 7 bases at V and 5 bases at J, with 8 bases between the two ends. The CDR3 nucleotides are TGTGCCAGCATTGGGGGTGAGACCCAGTACTTC. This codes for CASIGGETQYF.

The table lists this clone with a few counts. CDR3 coding DNA: TGCAGCGTTGACCAACTAGCGGGAAGGCACGAGCAGTACTTC. Translation: CSVDQLAGRHEQYF. The chain joins TRBV29-1 to TRBJ2-7, with TRBD2 matching 10 bases. The CDR3 has 14 amino acids. Trimming cost V 3 bases and J 5 bases; bases outside gene matches: 7. Germline V lookup: CDR1 SQVTM, CDR2 ANQGSEA.

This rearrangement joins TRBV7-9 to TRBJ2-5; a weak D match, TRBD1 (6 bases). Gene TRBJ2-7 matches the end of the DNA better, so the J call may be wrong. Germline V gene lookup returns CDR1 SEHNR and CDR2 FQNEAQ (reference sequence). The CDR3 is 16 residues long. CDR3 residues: CASSSQTWTDLDEQYF. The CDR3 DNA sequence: TGTGCCAGCAGCTCCCAGACCTGGACAGATCTTGACGAGCAGTACTTC.

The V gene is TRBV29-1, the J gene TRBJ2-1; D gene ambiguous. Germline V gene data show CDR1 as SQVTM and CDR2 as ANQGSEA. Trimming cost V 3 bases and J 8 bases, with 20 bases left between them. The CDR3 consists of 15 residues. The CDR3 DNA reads TGCAGCGTTGAGAGTGAAGGGTCTAAAGGGTATGAGCAGTTCTTC. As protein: CSVESEGSKGYEQFF.

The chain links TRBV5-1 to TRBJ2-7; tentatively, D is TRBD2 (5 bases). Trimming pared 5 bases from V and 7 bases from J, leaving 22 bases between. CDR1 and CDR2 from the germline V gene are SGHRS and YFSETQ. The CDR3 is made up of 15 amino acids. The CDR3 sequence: CASSVGFGVLGEQYF. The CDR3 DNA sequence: TGCGCCAGCAGTGTTGGATTCGGGGTTCTCGGTGAGCAGTACTTC.

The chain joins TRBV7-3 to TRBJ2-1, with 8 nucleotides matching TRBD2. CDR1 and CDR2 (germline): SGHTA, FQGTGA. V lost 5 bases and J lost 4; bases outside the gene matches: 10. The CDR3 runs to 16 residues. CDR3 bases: TGTGCCAGCAGCATTAGCGGGCGGGAGGAGTACAATGAGCAGTTCTTC. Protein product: CASSISGREEYNEQFF.